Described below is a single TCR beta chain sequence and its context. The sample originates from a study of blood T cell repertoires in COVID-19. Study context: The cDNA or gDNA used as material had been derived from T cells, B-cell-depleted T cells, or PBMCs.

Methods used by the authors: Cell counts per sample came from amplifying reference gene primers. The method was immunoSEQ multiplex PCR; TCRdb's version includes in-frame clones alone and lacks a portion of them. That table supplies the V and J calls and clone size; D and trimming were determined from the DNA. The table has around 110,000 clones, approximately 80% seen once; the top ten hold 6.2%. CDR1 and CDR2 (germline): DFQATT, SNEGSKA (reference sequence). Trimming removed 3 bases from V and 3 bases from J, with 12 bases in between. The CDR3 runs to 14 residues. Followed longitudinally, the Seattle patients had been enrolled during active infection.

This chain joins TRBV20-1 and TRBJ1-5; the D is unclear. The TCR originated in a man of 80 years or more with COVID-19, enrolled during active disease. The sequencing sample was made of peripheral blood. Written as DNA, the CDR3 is TGCAGTGCTAGTTACCTAGCGGACAATCAGCCCCAGCATTTT. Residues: CSASYLADNQPQHF.